The 7 T cell receptor beta chains given below trace back to one sample, sequenced in a study of T-cell reconstitution after alpha-beta-depleted transplantation in children. TCRbeta library preparation incorporated unique molecular identifiers. TCRdb used MiXCR to reprocess the PCR reads, holding one entry per CDR3 protein. The sample shows hundreds of thousands of distinct CDR3 sequences, 10% of them seen only once. Sequenced here: PBMCs, sampled before TCRalphabeta/CD19-depleted stem cell transplant. All receptors derive from a boy in the first two years of life with acute myeloid leukemia, due to receive a stem cell transplant.

This clonotype has ten or more counts. The chain employs TRBV29-1 and TRBJ2-5; the D is unclear. This CDR3 region has 11 residues. Germline lookup yields CDR1 SQVTM and CDR2 ANQGSEA. Written as DNA, the CDR3 is TGCATGGCGGCTTTCCAAGAGACCCAGTACTTC. Its translation is CMAAFQETQYF.

The rearrangement uses TRBV24-1 and TRBJ1-2; D gene unclear. Deletions cut 6 bases from V and 4 bases from J, with 11 bases between. Germline V gives CDR1 KGHDR, CDR2 SFDVKD. The CDR3 sequence is 13 residues long. The CDR3: CATSSRLSYGYTF. The DNA for the CDR3 is TGTGCCACCAGTAGTCGGCTTAGCTATGGCTACACCTTC.

The chain is built from TRBV28 and TRBJ1-5, with D tentatively TRBD1 (6 bases). Trimming took off 3 bases at V and 6 bases at J, with 9 bases between the two ends. The CDR3 runs 13 residues. CDR1 and CDR2 from the germline V gene are MDHEN and SYDVKM. The CDR3 loop is CASSLGAAQPQHF. CDR3 coding DNA: TGTGCCAGCAGTTTGGGGGCAGCTCAGCCCCAGCATTTT.

There are many counts of this clonotype. The chain joins TRBV20-1 to TRBJ2-2; D gene ambiguous. This CDR3 has 13 amino acids. V dropped 3 bases and J dropped 6 bases, with 11 bases sitting between them. Germline V gene sequence: CDR1 DFQATT, CDR2 SNEGSKA (reference sequence). For the CDR3, the DNA is TGCAGTGCTAGTTCCAGGAAATCCGGGGAGCTGTTTTTT. This codes for CSASSRKSGELFF.

With respect to this clonotype: This may be a read error: a much more frequent sequence differs by one nucleotide. The chain joins TRBV7-9 to TRBJ2-7, with D unresolved. The ends were cut back, 0 bases at V and 6 bases at J, with 9 bases in the middle. Germline values: CDR1 SEHNR, CDR2 FQNEAQ (reference sequence). CDR3 size: 13 residues. As DNA, the CDR3 is TGTGCCAGCAGCTTAGCGGCCTCCGTCGAGCAGTACTTC. It translates to CASSLAASVEQYF.

This clonotype was observed a few times. The chain employs TRBV7-8 and TRBJ2-7, with D hard to call. Trimming pared 0 bases from V and 3 bases from J, leaving 9 bases between. The CDR3 loop spans 14 amino acids. CDR1 is SGHVS, CDR2 FQNEAQ, per germline. The CDR3: CASSLARIYYEQYF. DNA for the CDR3: TGTGCCAGCAGCTTAGCCCGGATTTACTACGAGCAGTACTTC. Full variable domain (outside the CDR3, taken from reference TRBV7-8 and TRBJ2-7): GAGVSQSPRYKVAKRGQDVALRCDPISGHVSLFWYQQALGQGPEFLTYFQNEAQLDKSGLPSDRFFAERPEGSVSTLKIQRTQQEDSAVYLCASSLARIYYEQYFGPGTRLTVT.

The sample holds a few counts of this clonotype. V is TRBV12-3 or TRBV12-4 and J is TRBJ2-5, with 12 bases lining up with TRBD2. The CDR3 length is 17 residues. V gave up 3 bases and J gave up 5 bases; unmatched junction bases: 10. This chain's CDR3 is CASSFRTSGIGDETQYF. The CDR3 region has the DNA TGTGCCAGCAGTTTCCGGACTAGCGGGATCGGGGATGAGACCCAGTACTTC.